This TCR beta chain was observed in a study of cytomegalovirus exposure and HLA in healthy donors. Study results and limitations: The authors judged a highly shared variant cluster likely a sequencing artifact.

Amplification used 60 Vbeta primers and 13 Jbeta primers. Original methodology: In a later analysis, tens of millions of unique TCR beta chains included roughly 11 million shared by two or more donors. Profiled with immunoSEQ multiplex PCR; TCRdb holds only in-frame clones, not every one. V and J calls and clone size come straight from that table; D and trimming were deduced from the DNA. The sample carries 140,000 to 150,000 clones, approximately 67% recorded once. The V gene lost 1 base and the J gene lost 0 bases, with 7 bases spanning the gap. Germline loops: CDR1 MGHRA, CDR2 YSYEKL. The CDR3 is 14 residues long. This clone showed up just a few times. Its antigen is as yet unknown.

Material for sequencing was PBMCs. The V and J genes are TRBV4-1 and TRBJ2-7, with D possibly matching TRBD2 (6 bases). The sequence derives from an older woman in good health and CMV-seronegative. CDR3 in DNA: TGCGCCAGCAGCCAAGTAGCGGACTCCTACGAGCAGTACTTC. Amino acids: CASSQVADSYEQYF.